One sample yielded the 24 T cell receptor beta chains listed below, sequenced in a study of OX40 agonist ivuxolimab in advanced cancers. The method was immunoSEQ multiplex PCR; TCRdb's version includes in-frame clones alone and lacks a portion of them. The sample lists about 80,000 clones, around 84% occurring once. The sequenced sample was CD4+ or CD8+ T cells sorted from blood, obtained in a trial of the OX40 agonist ivuxolimab. These TCRs come from an adult with an advanced solid tumor such as melanoma, head and neck, liver or kidney cancer.

This clone was observed once. Within the sample, other DNA sequences also encode this same CDR3. V usage is TRBV9 and J usage is TRBJ2-3; 10 nucleotides align to TRBD2. The CDR3 extends over 17 amino acids. V shed 0 bases and J 4 bases; nucleotides not matched to a gene: 8. Looked up from germline, CDR1 is SGDLS and CDR2 is YYNGEE. The CDR3 DNA is TGTGCCAGCAGCGTAGTTCCTAGCGGGAGAGGGGCAGATACGCAGTATTTT. It translates to CASSVVPSGRGADTQYF.

This clone was counted a few times. V and J are TRBV5-1 and TRBJ2-1; 7 bases agree with TRBD2. Germline lookup yields CDR1 SGHRS and CDR2 YFSETQ. This CDR3 is 13 amino acids long. V trimming: 4 bases; J trimming: 8 bases; junction bases outside the gene matches: 6. This CDR3 reads CASSGTSAHEQFF. The CDR3 bases are TGCGCCAGCAGCGGAACTAGCGCCCATGAGCAGTTCTTC.

The chain recombines TRBV18 with TRBJ1-5; 7 bases match TRBD1. CDR1 and CDR2 (germline): KGHSH, LQKENI. The CDR3 loop spans 17 amino acids. V shed 3 bases and J 2 bases; nucleotides not matched to a gene: 10. CDR3 sequence: CASSPPRGQGRNQPQHF. The CDR3 DNA sequence: TGTGCCAGCTCACCGCCAAGGGGGCAGGGCCGCAATCAGCCCCAGCATTTT.

CDR3 bases: TGTGCCAGTAGTATAACGGGACCGACTAGCGGGAGCTACGAGCAGTACTTC. Protein sequence: CASSITGPTSGSYEQYF. V and J are TRBV19 and TRBJ2-7, with 12 positions matching TRBD2. Trimming cost V 2 bases and J 3 bases; bases outside gene matches: 8. The germline V gene encodes CDR1 LNHDA and CDR2 SQIVND (reference sequence). This CDR3 spans 17 amino acids.

The V and J genes are TRBV6-5 and TRBJ2-5, with D uncertain. The ends were cut back, 4 bases at V and 0 bases at J, with 3 bases in the middle. The CDR3 spans 12 residues. CDR1 and CDR2 (germline): MNHEY, SVGAGI. The chain's CDR3 is CASSSNQETQYF. CDR3 sequence (DNA): TGTGCCAGCAGTTCCAACCAAGAGACCCAGTACTTC.

The chain employs TRBV4-1 and TRBJ2-2, with 9 bases matching TRBD1. The J segment lost 3 bases and the V segment lost 1 base, leaving 12 bases of the junction unmatched. The germline gives CDR1 MGHRA, CDR2 YSYEKL. The CDR3 runs to 19 residues. CDR3 amino acids: CASSQGGLVGTGYTGELFF. CDR3 bases: TGCGCCAGCAGCCAAGGGGGGTTGGTCGGGACAGGGTACACCGGGGAGCTGTTTTTT.

The chain is built from TRBV7-6 and TRBJ2-3; D gene ambiguous. The length of the CDR3 is 12 residues. V was clipped by 11 bases and J by 2 bases, with 11 bases between them. The germline gives CDR1 SGHVS, CDR2 FNYEAQ. The CDR3 nucleotides are TGTGCCGGAGACTCTCACACAGATACGCAGTATTTT. Amino acid sequence: CAGDSHTDTQYF.

This chain uses TRBV7-8 with TRBJ1-1; 8 bases line up with TRBD1. The CDR3 length is 17 residues. J was trimmed by 0 bases and V by 1 base; bases with no gene match: 7. Germline V gene sequence: CDR1 SGHVS, CDR2 FQNEAQ. The CDR3 is CASSLDDRGSMNTEAFF. CDR3 DNA sequence: TGTGCCAGCAGCTTAGATGACAGGGGATCGATGAACACTGAAGCTTTCTTT. Based on the CDR3 plus reference TRBV7-8 and TRBJ1-1, the full variable domain is GAGVSQSPRYKVAKRGQDVALRCDPISGHVSLFWYQQALGQGPEFLTYFQNEAQLDKSGLPSDRFFAERPEGSVSTLKIQRTQQEDSAVYLCASSLDDRGSMNTEAFFGQGTRLTVV.

The chain joins TRBV4-3 to TRBJ2-1; 13 bases are shared with TRBD2. CDR3 length: 16 residues. J lost 7 bases, V lost 1 base, and 4 bases had no gene match. Germline CDR1 and CDR2: LGHNA and YSLEER. The CDR3 bases are TGCGCCAGCAGCCAAGGTTTACTAGCGGGAGGGAATGAGCAGTTCTTC. Protein sequence: CASSQGLLAGGNEQFF.

The chain combines TRBV9 with TRBJ1-2; no reliable D call. The CDR3 sequence is 14 residues long. V lost 0 bases, J lost 2 bases, and 8 bases lay in between. Germline loops: CDR1 SGDLS, CDR2 YYNGEE. CDR3 sequence (DNA): TGTGCCAGCAGCGTAGGTACAGTCAACTATGGCTACACCTTC. Its translation is CASSVGTVNYGYTF.

The chain employs TRBV30 and TRBJ2-7, with TRBD2 as a possible D gene (5 bases). CDR1 and CDR2 from the germline V gene are GTSNPN and SVGIG (reference sequence). The CDR3 spans 15 residues. V lost 4 bases and J lost 2, with 18 bases in between. The CDR3: CAWIGFRTGTYEQYF. The CDR3 bases are TGTGCCTGGATCGGTTTCAGGACTGGGACCTACGAGCAGTACTTC.

V usage is TRBV9 and J usage is TRBJ2-3, with 9 bases that match TRBD2. Germline trimming cut 0 bases from V and 6 bases from J; bases unmatched to any gene: 8. Germline values: CDR1 SGDLS, CDR2 YYNGEE. CDR3 length: 16 residues. CDR3 residues: CASSVAGSGSFDTQYF. The CDR3 DNA is TGTGCCAGCAGCGTAGCGGGTAGCGGGAGCTTTGATACGCAGTATTTT.

The genes are TRBV4-1 and TRBJ2-1; 12 bases fit TRBD2. The CDR3 contains 18 residues. V was pared by 5 bases and J by 0 bases, with 8 bases of the junction left unmatched. Germline loops: CDR1 MGHRA, CDR2 YSYEKL. CDR3 amino acids: CASSFGLAGGPSYNEQFF. The CDR3 DNA follows: TGCGCCAGCAGCTTTGGCCTAGCGGGAGGGCCCTCCTACAATGAGCAGTTCTTC.

The V and J genes are TRBV15 and TRBJ1-3, with 11 bases that match TRBD1. This CDR3 region has 16 residues. The germline V gene encodes CDR1 LNHNV and CDR2 YYDKDF (reference sequence). After removal of 0 bases from V and 11 bases from J, the junction contained 9 bases not matched to a gene. CDR3 DNA: TGTGCCACCAGCAGAGATTTGGGACAGGGGGAAGTATCCATATATTTT. Translation: CATSRDLGQGEVSIYF.

The rearrangement links TRBV28 to TRBJ2-3; no reliable D call. The CDR3 covers 14 residues. Germline-derived CDR1 and CDR2 are MDHEN and SYDVKM. Trimming removed 5 bases from V and 4 bases from J, with 13 bases in between. The CDR3 region has the DNA TGTGCCAGCAGTCCCAGTTACCTCTCAGATACGCAGTATTTT. Its translation: CASSPSYLSDTQYF.

This clone was counted between two and nine times. The CDR3: CASSLTGGNTDTQYF. Written as DNA, the CDR3 is TGTGCCAGCAGTCTGACAGGGGGTAACACAGATACGCAGTATTTT. The V gene is TRBV28, the J gene TRBJ2-3; 9 bases are shared with TRBD1. This CDR3 is built from 15 residues. Per germline, CDR1 MDHEN and CDR2 SYDVKM. The J segment lost 2 bases and the V segment lost 5 bases, leaving 5 bases of the junction unmatched.

The genes are TRBV6-6 and TRBJ1-2; TRBD1 aligns across 10 bases. The CDR3 is made up of 16 amino acids. The V gene's germline CDR1 is MNHNY and CDR2 SVGAGI (reference sequence). After removal of 2 bases from V and 3 bases from J, the junction contained 6 bases not matched to a gene. The DNA for the CDR3 is TGTGCCAGCAGTTACCTGACAGGGGGCGGAGACTATGGCTACACCTTC. It encodes CASSYLTGGGDYGYTF.

V is TRBV28 and J is TRBJ2-7; 8 bases map to TRBD2. V gave up 7 bases and J gave up 5 bases; unmatched junction bases: 13. The CDR3 is made up of 15 amino acids. Germline CDR1 and CDR2: MDHEN and SYDVKM. CDR3 nucleotide sequence: TGTGCCAGCACGGGGGCAGCGGGGGCCCGCCACGAGCAGTACGTC. Its translation: CASTGAAGARHEQYV.

V usage is TRBV6-1 and J usage is TRBJ2-7; D ambiguous. The germline V and J ends were trimmed by 3 bases and 6 bases, with 18 bases remaining between them. Germline-derived CDR1 and CDR2 are MNHNS and SASEGT. The CDR3 totals 15 residues. The CDR3 spells CASSDTAFWGTEQYF. CDR3 bases: TGTGCCAGCAGTGACACGGCTTTTTGGGGAACCGAGCAGTACTTC.

This chain uses TRBV5-4 with TRBJ2-7; no clear D. Germline assignment: CDR1 SGHNT and CDR2 YYREEE (reference sequence). The CDR3 length is 14 residues. The V end lost 0 bases, the J end lost 4 bases, and 11 bases lay between the germline ends. CDR3 sequence (DNA): TGTGCCAGCAGCTTGGGAGAACTCGCTTACGAGCAGTACTTC. Protein product: CASSLGELAYEQYF.

The chain links TRBV21-1 to TRBJ1-1; the D call in the table, TRBD1, was not verified against the DNA. TRBV21-1 is a pseudogene. This CDR3 contains 15 residues. The CDR3 is CASSKVRGRGTEAFF. The CDR3 DNA sequence: TGTGCCAGCAGCAAAGTGAGGGGGCGAGGCACTGAAGCTTTCTTT.

V gene TRBV5-1 combines with J gene TRBJ2-5, with 10 bases that match TRBD1. CDR1 and CDR2 from the germline V gene are SGHRS and YFSETQ. The CDR3 has 15 residues. The ends lost 2 bases at V and 4 bases at J; junction bases unmatched: 5. CDR3 sequence reads: CASSFSGTGVETQYF. CDR3 sequence (DNA): TGCGCCAGCAGCTTTTCCGGGACAGGGGTAGAGACCCAGTACTTC. Combining the CDR3 with reference TRBV5-1 and TRBJ2-5 gives the whole variable domain KAGVTQTPRYLIKTRGQQVTLSCSPISGHRSVSWYQQTPGQGLQFLFEYFSETQRNKGNFPGRFSGRQFSNSRSEMNVSTLELGDSALYLCASSFSGTGVETQYFGPGTRLLVL.

The V and J genes are TRBV7-2 and TRBJ1-6; maybe TRBD1 (6 bases). V lost 5 bases and J 6 bases, leaving 11 bases between the germline ends. The CDR3 runs 14 residues. The germline V gene has CDR1 SGHTA and CDR2 FQGNSA. CDR3 nucleotides: TGTGCCAGCAGCCCCGGACAGTTTAATTCACCCCTCCACTTT. This sequence encodes CASSPGQFNSPLHF.

V is TRBV28 and J is TRBJ1-2; perhaps TRBD1 as D (5 bases). The CDR3 is 14 residues long. Germline V gives CDR1 MDHEN, CDR2 SYDVKM. The V end was cut by 2 bases, the J end by 7 bases, with 14 bases between. CDR3 DNA sequence: TGTGCCAGCAGTTTACTGGTGGGGCAGGGTGGCTACACCTTC. Its protein is CASSLLVGQGGYTF.